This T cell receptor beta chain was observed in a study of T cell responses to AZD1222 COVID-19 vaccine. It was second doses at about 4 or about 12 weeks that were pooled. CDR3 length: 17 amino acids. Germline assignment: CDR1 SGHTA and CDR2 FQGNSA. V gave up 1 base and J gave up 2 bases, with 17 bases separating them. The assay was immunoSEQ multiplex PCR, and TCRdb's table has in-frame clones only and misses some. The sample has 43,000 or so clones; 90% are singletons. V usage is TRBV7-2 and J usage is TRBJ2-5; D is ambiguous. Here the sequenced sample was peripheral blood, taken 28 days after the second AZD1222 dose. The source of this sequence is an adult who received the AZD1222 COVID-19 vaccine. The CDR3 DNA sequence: TGTGCCAGCAGCTTAGACGGTCCCACCCGACGGCAAGAGACCCAGTACTTC. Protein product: CASSLDGPTRRQETQYF.